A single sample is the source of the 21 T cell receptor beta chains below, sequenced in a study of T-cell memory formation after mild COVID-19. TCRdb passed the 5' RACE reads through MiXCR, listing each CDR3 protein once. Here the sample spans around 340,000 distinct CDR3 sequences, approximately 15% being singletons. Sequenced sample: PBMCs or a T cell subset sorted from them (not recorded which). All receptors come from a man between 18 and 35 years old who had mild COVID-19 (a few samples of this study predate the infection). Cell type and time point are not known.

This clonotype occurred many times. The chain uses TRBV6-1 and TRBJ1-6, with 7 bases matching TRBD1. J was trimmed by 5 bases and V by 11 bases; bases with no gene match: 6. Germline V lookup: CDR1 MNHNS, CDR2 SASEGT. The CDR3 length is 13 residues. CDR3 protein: CAGGQPDNSPLHF. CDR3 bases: TGTGCCGGGGGACAGCCTGATAATTCACCCCTCCACTTT.

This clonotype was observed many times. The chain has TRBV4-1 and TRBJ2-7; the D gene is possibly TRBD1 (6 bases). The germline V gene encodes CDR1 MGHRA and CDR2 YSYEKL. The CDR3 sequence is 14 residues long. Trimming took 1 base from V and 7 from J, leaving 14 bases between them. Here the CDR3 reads CASSQGPGVWEQYF. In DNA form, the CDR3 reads TGCGCCAGCAGCCAAGGGCCAGGGGTTTGGGAGCAGTACTTC.

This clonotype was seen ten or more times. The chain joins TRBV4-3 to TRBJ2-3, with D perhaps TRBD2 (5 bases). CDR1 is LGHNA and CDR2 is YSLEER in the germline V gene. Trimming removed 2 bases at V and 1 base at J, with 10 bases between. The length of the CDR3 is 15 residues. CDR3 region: CASSQLLGGTDTQYF. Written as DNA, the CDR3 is TGCGCCAGCAGCCAACTTCTCGGGGGCACAGATACGCAGTATTTT.

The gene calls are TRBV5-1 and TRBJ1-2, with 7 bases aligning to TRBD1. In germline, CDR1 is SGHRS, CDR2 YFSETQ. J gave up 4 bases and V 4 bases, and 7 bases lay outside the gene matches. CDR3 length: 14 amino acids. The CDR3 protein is CASSGWDSPYGYTF. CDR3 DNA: TGCGCCAGCAGCGGCTGGGACAGCCCCTATGGCTACACCTTC.

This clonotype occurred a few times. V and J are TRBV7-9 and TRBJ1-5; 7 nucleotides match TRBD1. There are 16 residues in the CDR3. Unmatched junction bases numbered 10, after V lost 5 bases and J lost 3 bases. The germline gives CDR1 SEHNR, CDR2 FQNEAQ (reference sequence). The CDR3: CASSLYPGTVNQPQHF. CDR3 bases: TGTGCCAGCAGCCTATACCCCGGGACAGTCAATCAGCCCCAGCATTTT.

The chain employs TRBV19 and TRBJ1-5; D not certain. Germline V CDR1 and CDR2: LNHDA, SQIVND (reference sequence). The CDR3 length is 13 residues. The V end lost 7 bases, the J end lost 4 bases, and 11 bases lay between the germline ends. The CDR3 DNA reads TGTGCCAGTAATCAGTTCCCAAATCAGCCCCAGCATTTT. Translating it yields CASNQFPNQPQHF.

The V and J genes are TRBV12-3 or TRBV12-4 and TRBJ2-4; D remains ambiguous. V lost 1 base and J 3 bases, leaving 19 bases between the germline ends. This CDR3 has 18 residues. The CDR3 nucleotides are TGTGCCAGCAGTTTAGTCGTAAGGCATCTACTGGGCAAAAACATTCAGTACTTC. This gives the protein CASSLVVRHLLGKNIQYF.

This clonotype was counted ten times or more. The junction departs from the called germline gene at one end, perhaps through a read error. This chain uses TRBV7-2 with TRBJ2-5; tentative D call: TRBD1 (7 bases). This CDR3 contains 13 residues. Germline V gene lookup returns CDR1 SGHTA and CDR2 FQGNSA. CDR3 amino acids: CASSTGDTRGKGF. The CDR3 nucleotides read TGTGCCAGCAGCACAGGGGACACCCGGGGGAAAGGTTTC.

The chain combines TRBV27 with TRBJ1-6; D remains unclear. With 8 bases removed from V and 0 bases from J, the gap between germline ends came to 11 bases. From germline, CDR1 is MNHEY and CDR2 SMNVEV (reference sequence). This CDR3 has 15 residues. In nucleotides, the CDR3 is TGTGCCAGCGCCTCAGTGAGCTCCTATAATTCACCCCTCCACTTT. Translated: CASASVSSYNSPLHF.

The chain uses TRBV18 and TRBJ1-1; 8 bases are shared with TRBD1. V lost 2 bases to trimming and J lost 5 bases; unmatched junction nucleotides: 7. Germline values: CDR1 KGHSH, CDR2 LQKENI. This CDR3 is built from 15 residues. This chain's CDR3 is CASSPNDRGWTEAFF. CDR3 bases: TGTGCCAGCTCACCAAACGACAGGGGATGGACTGAAGCTTTCTTT.

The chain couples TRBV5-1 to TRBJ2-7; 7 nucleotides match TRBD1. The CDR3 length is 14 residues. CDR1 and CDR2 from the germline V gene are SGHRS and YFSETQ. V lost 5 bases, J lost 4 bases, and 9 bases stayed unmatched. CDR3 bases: TGCGCCAGCAGTCCCGACAGGGCTCTATACGAGCAGTACTTC. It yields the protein CASSPDRALYEQYF.

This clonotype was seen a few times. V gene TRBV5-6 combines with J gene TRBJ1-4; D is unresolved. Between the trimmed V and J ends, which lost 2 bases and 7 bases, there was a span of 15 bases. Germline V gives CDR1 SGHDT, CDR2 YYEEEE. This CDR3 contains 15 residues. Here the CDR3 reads CASSFEISGGEKLFF. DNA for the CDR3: TGTGCCAGCAGCTTTGAGATTTCGGGTGGTGAAAAACTGTTTTTT.

The CDR3, as DNA: TGTGCCAGCTCACCAGGCTGGACAGAAAACTACGAGCAGTACTTC. This codes for CASSPGWTENYEQYF. The chain employs TRBV18 and TRBJ2-7; TRBD1 is a possible D gene (6 bases). Between the trimmed V and J ends, which lost 2 bases and 3 bases, there was a span of 14 bases. This CDR3 is 15 amino acids long. Germline CDR1 reads KGHSH; CDR2 reads LQKENI.

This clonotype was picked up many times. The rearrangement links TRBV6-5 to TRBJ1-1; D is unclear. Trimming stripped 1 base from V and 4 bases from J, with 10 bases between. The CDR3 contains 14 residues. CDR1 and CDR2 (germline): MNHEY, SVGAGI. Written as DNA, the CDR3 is TGTGCCAGCAGTTACTATTCGGTGGGCACTGAAGCTTTCTTT. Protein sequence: CASSYYSVGTEAFF.

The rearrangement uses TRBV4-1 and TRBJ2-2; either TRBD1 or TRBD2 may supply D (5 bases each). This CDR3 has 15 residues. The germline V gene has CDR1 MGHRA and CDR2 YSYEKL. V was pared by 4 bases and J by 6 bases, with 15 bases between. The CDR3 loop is CASSPPYRTPGELFF. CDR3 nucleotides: TGCGCCAGCAGCCCCCCGTACAGGACTCCCGGGGAGCTGTTTTTT.

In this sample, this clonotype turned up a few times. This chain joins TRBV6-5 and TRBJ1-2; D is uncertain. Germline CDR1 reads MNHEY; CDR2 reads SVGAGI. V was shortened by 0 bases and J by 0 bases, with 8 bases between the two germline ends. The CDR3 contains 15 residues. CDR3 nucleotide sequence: TGTGCCAGCAGTTACTCGGAGAGAGCTAACTATGGCTACACCTTC. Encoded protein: CASSYSERANYGYTF.

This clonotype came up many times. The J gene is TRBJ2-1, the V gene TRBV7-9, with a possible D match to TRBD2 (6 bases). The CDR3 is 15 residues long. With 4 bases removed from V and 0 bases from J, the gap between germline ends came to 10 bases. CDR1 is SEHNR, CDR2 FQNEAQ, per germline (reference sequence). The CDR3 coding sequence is TGTGCCAGCAGCTCCCGGGGGAGCTCCTACAATGAGCAGTTCTTC. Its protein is CASSSRGSSYNEQFF.

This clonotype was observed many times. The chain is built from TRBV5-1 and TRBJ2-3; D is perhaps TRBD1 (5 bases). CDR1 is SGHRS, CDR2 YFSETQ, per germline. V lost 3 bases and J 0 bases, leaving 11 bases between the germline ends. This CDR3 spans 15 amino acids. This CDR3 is CASSSTDTSTDTQYF. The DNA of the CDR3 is TGCGCCAGCAGCTCGACAGATACTAGCACAGATACGCAGTATTTT.

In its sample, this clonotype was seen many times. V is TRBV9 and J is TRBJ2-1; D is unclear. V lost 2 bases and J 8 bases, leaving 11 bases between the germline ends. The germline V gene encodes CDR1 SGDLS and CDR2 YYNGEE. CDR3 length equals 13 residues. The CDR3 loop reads CASSVEGRDEQFF. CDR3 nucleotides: TGTGCCAGCAGCGTGGAAGGACGGGATGAGCAGTTCTTC.

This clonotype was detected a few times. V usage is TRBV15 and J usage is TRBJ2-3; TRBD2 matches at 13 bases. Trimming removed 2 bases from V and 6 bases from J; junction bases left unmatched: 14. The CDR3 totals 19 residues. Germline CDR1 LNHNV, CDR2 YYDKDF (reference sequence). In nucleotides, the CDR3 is TGTGCCACCAGCAGACTTCCCGGGACTAGCGGGATGGAGAGGGATACGCAGTATTTT. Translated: CATSRLPGTSGMERDTQYF.

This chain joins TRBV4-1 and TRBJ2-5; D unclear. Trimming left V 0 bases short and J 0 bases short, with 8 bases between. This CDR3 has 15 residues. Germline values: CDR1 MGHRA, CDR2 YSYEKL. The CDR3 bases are TGCGCCAGCAGCCAAGATCGTAGTAACCAAGAGACCCAGTACTTC. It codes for CASSQDRSNQETQYF.